This T cell receptor beta chain was retrieved from a study of T cells in Graves' hyperthyroidism and ophthalmopathy. The TCR beta CDR3 regions underwent amplification using RNA transcripts as the source. HTBI primers were used for first-round RT-PCR of the TCR CDR3. TCRdb re-called the multiplex PCR reads through MiXCR, storing one row per CDR3 protein. Seen here are 45,000 to 55,000 distinct CDR3 sequences, approximately 50% observed once, and the top ten hold under 35%. This CDR3 is 16 amino acids long. Germline V gene data show CDR1 as ENHRY and CDR2 as SYGVKD. V lost 4 bases and J lost 3, with 18 bases in between. There are a few counts of this clonotype.

The clonotype originates from a man in his late teens or twenties with Graves' hyperthyroidism. The chain employs TRBV10-3 and TRBJ1-2; possibly TRBD1 for D (5 bases). Sequencing input: peripheral blood or thyroid tissue (not recorded which). DNA of the CDR3: TGTGCCATCAGTGCTTTGAGGGGCAGAACAGACTATGGCTACACCTTC. The encoded protein is CAISALRGRTDYGYTF.